The next 20 T cell receptor beta chains were all read from a single sample in a study of cytomegalovirus exposure and HLA in healthy donors. PCR used 60 Vbeta primers and 13 Jbeta primers. Clones were sequenced by immunoSEQ multiplex PCR, and TCRdb holds only the in-frame ones, with some missing. The data hold approximately 51,000 clones, with approximately 85% observed a single time. Sequenced sample: PBMCs. The source of these receptors is a boy younger than 18 in good health and CMV-seropositive.

The chain is built from TRBV29-1 and TRBJ1-5; 7 bases map to TRBD1. CDR1 SQVTM and CDR2 ANQGSEA come from the germline V gene. The length of the CDR3 is 12 residues. V dropped 6 bases and J dropped 4; count of bases not matched to a gene: 3. The CDR3: CSVTTGNQPQHF. CDR3 in DNA: TGCAGCGTGACGACAGGGAATCAGCCCCAGCATTTT. The full variable domain, with the rest looked up from reference TRBV29-1 and TRBJ1-5, is SAVISQKPSRDICQRGTSLTIQCQVDSQVTMMFWYRQQPGQSLTLIATANQGSEATYESGFVIDKFPISRPNLTFSTLTVSNMSPEDSSIYLCSVTTGNQPQHFGDGTRLSIL.

The chain carries TRBV11-3 and TRBJ2-1; D is unresolved. This CDR3 has 14 amino acids. Germline CDR1 reads SGHNT; CDR2 reads YENEEA. Trimming left V 5 bases short and J 5 bases short, with 13 bases between. This CDR3 is CASSHQGGDNEQFF. CDR3 bases: TGTGCCAGCAGCCACCAAGGTGGAGACAATGAGCAGTTCTTC. Supplemented by reference TRBV11-3 and TRBJ2-1, the full variable domain reads EAGVVQSPRYKIIEKKQPVAFWCNPISGHNTLYWYLQNLGQGPELLIRYENEEAVDDSQLPKDRFSAERLKGVDSTLKIQPAELGDSAVYLCASSHQGGDNEQFFGPGTRLTVL.

This clone has a single count. CDR3 bases: TGTGCCAGCAGTTGGGGGGGGGTACCCATTGAGGGCCAGTACTTC. Encoded protein: CASSWGGVPIEGQYF. V is TRBV27 and J is TRBJ2-5; TRBD2 agrees at 7 bases. Unmatched junction bases numbered 15, after V lost 4 bases and J lost 10 bases. CDR1 MNHEY and CDR2 SMNVEV come from the germline V gene (reference sequence). The CDR3 contains 15 residues.

The J gene is TRBJ1-4, the V gene TRBV5-1; possibly TRBD1 for D (5 bases). Germline-derived CDR1 and CDR2 are SGHRS and YFSETQ. The length of the CDR3 is 15 residues. V lost 1 base and J 8 bases, leaving 15 bases between the germline ends. The CDR3 reads CASSLTAGMGEKLFF. CDR3 nucleotides: TGCGCCAGCAGCTTGACGGCAGGGATGGGGGAAAAACTGTTTTTT. Drawing the rest from reference TRBV5-1 and TRBJ1-4, the complete variable domain is KAGVTQTPRYLIKTRGQQVTLSCSPISGHRSVSWYQQTPGQGLQFLFEYFSETQRNKGNFPGRFSGRQFSNSRSEMNVSTLELGDSALYLCASSLTAGMGEKLFFGSGTQLSVL.

The genes are TRBV28 and TRBJ2-5, with 8 bases matching TRBD1. J was trimmed by 4 bases and V by 4 bases; bases with no gene match: 8. CDR1 and CDR2 from the germline V gene are MDHEN and SYDVKM. The length of the CDR3 is 15 residues. The CDR3 nucleotides read TGTGCCAGCAGTTCAAACACAGGGGGAAGAGAGACCCAGTACTTC. Amino acids: CASSSNTGGRETQYF.

This rearrangement joins TRBV4-1 to TRBJ1-5, with D unresolved. V lost 4 bases and J 2 bases, leaving 12 bases between the germline ends. The CDR3 sequence is 15 residues long. The germline CDR1 and CDR2 sequences are MGHRA and YSYEKL. In nucleotides, the CDR3 is TGCGCCAGCAGCCCGTACCTGGGAGGCAATCAGCCCCAGCATTTT. Encoded protein: CASSPYLGGNQPQHF.

This sequence joins TRBV6-6 and TRBJ1-1, with 7 bases aligning to TRBD1. Unmatched junction bases numbered 9, after V lost 5 bases and J lost 0 bases. CDR3 length: 16 amino acids. Per germline, CDR1 MNHNY and CDR2 SVGAGI (reference sequence). The CDR3 DNA reads as TGTGCCAGCAGTGTCCCCAGGGGGTCCTTGAACACTGAAGCTTTCTTT. Translating it yields CASSVPRGSLNTEAFF.

This clone showed up just a few times. J is TRBJ1-2 and V is TRBV7-2; D may be TRBD1 (5 bases). This CDR3 has 15 residues. The V gene's germline CDR1 is SGHTA and CDR2 FQGNSA. V was pared by 5 bases and J by 4 bases, with 17 bases between. The DNA for the CDR3 is TGTGCCAGCAGCCCAGTCCTCAGGGCCCCCTATGGCTACACCTTC. This gives the protein CASSPVLRAPYGYTF.

This chain links TRBV5-4 with TRBJ1-2; D is possibly TRBD1 (6 bases). The CDR3 spans 15 residues. Germline CDR1 is SGHNT and CDR2 is YYREEE (reference sequence). Trimming removed 1 base at V and 1 base at J, with 11 bases between. CDR3 bases: TGTGCCAGCAGCTTGATAACAGGGAGTAACTATGGCTACACCTTC. Its protein is CASSLITGSNYGYTF.

This chain connects TRBV6-5 to TRBJ2-6, with TRBD1 identical over 8 bases. CDR3 length: 16 residues. CDR1 and CDR2 (germline): MNHEY, SVGAGI. Trimming removed 4 bases from V and 3 bases from J; junction bases left unmatched: 5. The CDR3 is CASSLGRGLGANVLTF. CDR3 nucleotide sequence: TGTGCCAGCAGTTTAGGCAGGGGGCTTGGGGCCAACGTCCTGACTTTC.

DNA for the CDR3: TGTGCCAGCAGCTTAGGGGGACAGGGCGAGGCTTTCTTT. Its translation is CASSLGGQGEAFF. The chain couples TRBV7-6 to TRBJ1-1; 9 bases fit TRBD1. Germline CDR1 is SGHVS and CDR2 is FNYEAQ. The CDR3 is 13 residues long. V dropped 1 base and J dropped 11; count of bases not matched to a gene: 5.

The chain employs TRBV29-1 and TRBJ1-6; D might be TRBD1 (5 bases). The germline V and J ends were trimmed by 3 bases and 5 bases, with 11 bases remaining between them. The CDR3 is made up of 14 amino acids. The V gene's germline CDR1 is SQVTM and CDR2 ANQGSEA. The CDR3 DNA reads as TGCAGCGTTGACAGGGTAAGGGATAATTCACCCCTCCACTTT. Encoded protein: CSVDRVRDNSPLHF.

This clone was detected once. The rearrangement joins TRBV10-3 to TRBJ2-7, with 7 bases that match TRBD2. CDR1 and CDR2 from the germline V gene are ENHRY and SYGVKD. This CDR3 comprises 14 residues. With V trimmed by 0 bases and J by 4 bases, 3 bases remained unmatched. CDR3 protein: CAISESDGGYEQYF. CDR3 bases: TGTGCCATCAGTGAGTCGGACGGGGGGTACGAGCAGTACTTC.

The gene calls are TRBV11-1 and TRBJ1-1, with 7 positions matching TRBD1. CDR1 is SGHAT and CDR2 is FQDESV in the germline V gene (reference sequence). V shed 1 base and J 4 bases; nucleotides not matched to a gene: 3. This CDR3 region has 14 residues. Here the CDR3 reads CASSLEYRGTEAFF. CDR3 DNA: TGTGCCAGCAGCTTAGAGTACAGGGGCACTGAAGCTTTCTTT.

This clone appeared a single time. The V call is TRBV7-9, the J call TRBJ1-4; D is possibly TRBD1 (5 bases). With 5 bases removed from V and 9 bases from J, the gap between germline ends came to 13 bases. Germline CDR1 reads SEHNR; CDR2 reads FQNEAQ (reference sequence). This CDR3 is 13 amino acids long. CDR3 sequence reads: CASSPPGIQKLFF. In nucleotides, the CDR3 is TGTGCCAGCAGCCCCCCAGGGATCCAAAAACTGTTTTTT.

The rearrangement uses TRBV6-5 and TRBJ2-7; 8 bases match TRBD1. CDR3 size: 12 residues. CDR1 MNHEY and CDR2 SVGAGI come from the germline V gene. With V trimmed by 11 bases and J by 2 bases, 5 bases remained unmatched. The CDR3 loop is CAAGQATYEQYF. The CDR3 DNA follows: TGTGCCGCGGGACAGGCGACCTACGAGCAGTACTTC.

The chain joins TRBV18 to TRBJ1-2; no clear D. CDR3 length: 17 residues. The germline V gene has CDR1 KGHSH and CDR2 LQKENI. V was shortened by 4 bases and J by 8 bases, with 26 bases between the two germline ends. CDR3 protein: CASSRPGLPNNPWGYTF. The CDR3 bases are TGTGCCAGCTCACGACCCGGACTGCCGAACAACCCTTGGGGCTACACCTTC.

The chain recombines TRBV7-9 with TRBJ2-7, with D tentatively TRBD2 (7 bases). Trimming pared 4 bases from V and 0 bases from J, leaving 13 bases between. This CDR3 has 15 residues. Looked up from germline, CDR1 is SEHNR and CDR2 is FQNEAQ (reference sequence). CDR3 sequence (DNA): TGTGCCAGCAGCTCGACGAGGGGGGGCTCCTACGAGCAGTACTTC. This codes for CASSSTRGGSYEQYF.

This clone has more than one count but fewer than ten. The rearrangement uses TRBV5-1 and TRBJ2-1; 7 bases are shared with TRBD1. In germline, CDR1 is SGHRS, CDR2 YFSETQ. V shed 0 bases, J shed 7 bases, and the junction held 4 bases outside the gene matches. This CDR3 contains 14 residues. CDR3 coding DNA: TGCGCCAGCAGCTTGGCGGGACAGATTAATGAGCAGTTCTTC. Amino acid sequence: CASSLAGQINEQFF.

CDR3 coding DNA: TGCGCCAGCAGCCAAGTGGGGCAGTCAGCCTACGAGCAGTACTTC. It yields the protein CASSQVGQSAYEQYF. The chain uses TRBV4-1 and TRBJ2-7; D is possibly TRBD1 (5 bases). The CDR3 runs to 15 residues. From germline, CDR1 is MGHRA and CDR2 YSYEKL. V was clipped by 1 base and J by 2 bases, with 12 bases between them.